This entry describes one T cell receptor (beta chain). Its antigen is unknown. The CDR3 totals 16 residues. The ends lost 6 bases at V and 3 bases at J; junction bases unmatched: 12. Germline V gives CDR1 MNHEY, CDR2 SMNVEV (reference sequence). CD45RO-negative, CCR7-selected cells formed the naive CD8 fraction, which excluded terminally differentiated effector memory CD45RA+ cells. Every one of the donors was a Caucasian adult that lived in Nashville, Tennessee. The sample originates from a study of shared clonotypes between healthy human individuals. Produced via immunoSEQ multiplex PCR; TCRdb's table is partial and in-frame only. This sample yields roughly 2,000,000 clones, of which just under 95% are seen a single time; 1.2% belongs to the top ten. Findings and caveats of the study: The represented genetic and exposure-history diversity was limited by the small number of donors. Clonotypes shared by all four donors outscored non-shared clonotypes in generation probability.

The V gene is TRBV27, the J gene TRBJ2-3; 7 bases are shared with TRBD1. This sequence was found in a man aged 18 to 30 in good health. The sample taken for sequencing was naive CD8+ T cells sorted from blood. The CDR3 sequence: CASSPTGPQGTDTQYF. The CDR3 DNA reads as TGTGCCAGCAGCCCGACAGGGCCGCAGGGGACAGATACGCAGTATTTT.